Below, 30 T cell receptor beta chains from the same sample are listed, as sequenced in a study of blood T cells in healthy people across ages. It was with a sample-barcoded 5' primer and a J-beta primer mix that a second PCR of roughly 7 to 12 cycles was run. TCRdb re-derived calls from the 5' RACE reads in MiXCR, one entry per CDR3 protein. The sample lists under 750,000 distinct CDR3 sequences, around half occurring once. The material sequenced was blood. The receptors originated from an elderly man in good health.

The rearrangement uses TRBV20-1 and TRBJ2-5, with D possibly TRBD2 on 5 matching bases. Near its end, the DNA agrees better with TRBJ2-7, so the J call may be wrong. CDR3 length equals 12 residues. Per germline, CDR1 DFQATT and CDR2 SNEGSKA (reference sequence). CDR3 loop: CSAWAPRGEQYF. The CDR3 DNA reads as TGCAGTGCTTGGGCTCCCCGGGGCGAGCAGTACTTC.

This clonotype was seen only a few times. The gene calls are TRBV29-1 and TRBJ2-2, with TRBD1 matching over 9 bases. The CDR3 covers 14 residues. Looked up from germline, CDR1 is SQVTM and CDR2 is ANQGSEA. V shed 6 bases and J 2 bases; nucleotides not matched to a gene: 4. The CDR3 loop is CSVRTGVNTGELFF. DNA of the CDR3: TGCAGCGTCCGGACAGGGGTTAACACCGGGGAGCTGTTTTTT.

The V call is TRBV7-3, the J call TRBJ2-3, with TRBD1 matching over 8 bases. V lost 5 bases, J lost 4 bases, and 8 bases stayed unmatched. The CDR3 consists of 15 residues. In germline, CDR1 is SGHTA, CDR2 FQGTGA. CDR3 amino acids: CASSPRTGSADTQYF. CDR3 DNA: TGTGCCAGCAGCCCACGGACAGGGAGCGCAGATACGCAGTATTTT.

CDR3 DNA: TGTGCCAGCAGCCTTACCGGGACAGGGGGCGGCGAGCAGTACTTC. Translating gives CASSLTGTGGGEQYF. The V call is TRBV7-2, the J call TRBJ2-4, with 12 nucleotides matching TRBD1. The J call may be mistaken, given a closer DNA end match to TRBJ2-7. The CDR3 totals 15 residues. Germline V gene sequence: CDR1 SGHTA, CDR2 FQGNSA.

The count of this clonotype is one. The V call is TRBV5-1, the J call TRBJ2-4; the match to TRBD1 covers 9 bases. The last part of the DNA fits TRBJ2-7 better; the J call may be wrong. The CDR3 has 14 residues. Germline CDR1 is SGHRS and CDR2 is YFSETQ. The CDR3 DNA follows: TGCGCCAGCAGCGTGGAAGGGACAGGGTACGAGCAGTACTTC. Amino acid sequence: CASSVEGTGYEQYF.

This clonotype appeared a few times. This chain links TRBV4-2 with TRBJ2-3; 10 bases fit TRBD2. The CDR3 is 16 residues long. Losses at the gene ends were 3 bases for V and 4 bases for J; bases not matched to a gene: 7. The germline V gene has CDR1 LGHNA and CDR2 YNFKEQ. CDR3 protein: CASSQPSGRFADTQYF. CDR3 bases: TGTGCCAGCAGCCAGCCTAGCGGGAGATTTGCAGATACGCAGTATTTT.

This clonotype came up a few times. A read error may be the cause here, since a much bigger clone is one base away. The V call is TRBV6-5, the J call TRBJ2-7; D may correspond to TRBD1 or TRBD2 (5 bases each). Germline lookup yields CDR1 MNHEY and CDR2 SVGAGI. CDR3 length: 12 residues. The CDR3, as DNA: TGTGCCAGCAGTCGTGGGACCTACGTGCAGTACTTC. Amino acids: CASSRGTYVQYF.

This clonotype was seen a handful of times. V and J are TRBV5-1 and TRBJ2-3; TRBD1 aligns across 7 bases. The V segment lost 0 bases and the J segment 4 bases; nucleotides outside the gene matches: 2. Germline values: CDR1 SGHRS, CDR2 YFSETQ. This CDR3 has 14 residues. The CDR3 spells CASSLDRGPDTQYF. The DNA for the CDR3 is TGCGCCAGCAGCTTGGACAGGGGCCCAGATACGCAGTATTTT.

Remarks on this clonotype: The junction differs from germline at one of its ends, possibly a read error. The chain recombines TRBV9 with TRBJ2-3; possibly TRBD2 for D (6 bases). Germline V CDR1 and CDR2: SGDLS, YYNGEE. This CDR3 is 16 amino acids long. The CDR3 DNA sequence: TGTGCCAGCAGCTTAGCGGTAGGATACAGCACAGAGACGCAGTATTTT. This gives the protein CASSLAVGYSTETQYF.

The table lists this clonotype with a few counts. V is TRBV27 and J is TRBJ1-5; possibly TRBD1 for D (6 bases). This CDR3 spans 14 amino acids. Trimming removed 3 bases at V and 4 bases at J, with 10 bases between. Germline V CDR1 and CDR2: MNHEY, SMNVEV (reference sequence). CDR3 residues: CASSFRGANQPQHF. CDR3 nucleotides: TGTGCCAGCAGTTTCAGGGGAGCTAATCAGCCCCAGCATTTT.

This clonotype has more than one count but fewer than ten. The genes are TRBV6-2 or TRBV6-3 and TRBJ2-7; the match to TRBD1 covers 8 bases. The CDR3 length is 15 residues. Per the germline V gene, CDR1 is MNHEY and CDR2 is SVGEGT. The CDR3 protein is CAADTTGQGNYEQYF. CDR3 nucleotide sequence: TGTGCAGCCGACACCACAGGACAGGGAAACTACGAGCAGTACTTC.

This clonotype was counted only a few times. The V gene is TRBV27, the J gene TRBJ1-2; D perhaps matches TRBD1 (5 bases). The CDR3 spans 14 residues. Germline V lookup: CDR1 MNHEY, CDR2 SMNVEV (reference sequence). V was trimmed by 5 bases and J by 3 bases, leaving 13 bases between them. The CDR3 sequence is CASSPPGLYYGYTF. In DNA form, the CDR3 reads TGTGCCAGCAGTCCTCCGGGACTTTACTATGGCTACACCTTC.

The chain combines TRBV28 with TRBJ2-7; D may be TRBD2 (6 bases). V dropped 6 bases and J dropped 3 bases, with 18 bases sitting between them. This CDR3 is built from 15 residues. Looked up from germline, CDR1 is MDHEN and CDR2 is SYDVKM. The CDR3 loop reads CASSLNTAGSYEQYF. The CDR3 DNA reads as TGTGCCAGCAGCTTAAACACGGCGGGGAGCTACGAGCAGTACTTC.

V usage is TRBV9 and J usage is TRBJ1-4; D gene uncertain. CDR1 and CDR2 (germline): SGDLS, YYNGEE. This CDR3 is 14 amino acids long. V was clipped by 1 base and J by 6 bases, with 10 bases between them. CDR3 protein: CASSVTPEDEKLFF. The CDR3 DNA reads TGTGCCAGCAGCGTAACCCCGGAGGATGAAAAACTGTTTTTT.

This chain uses TRBV4-3 with TRBJ2-1; 8 positions agree with TRBD2. Looked up from germline, CDR1 is LGHNA and CDR2 is YSLEER. The CDR3 sequence is 16 residues long. The trim removed 1 base at V and 2 bases at J, leaving 4 bases unmatched. The CDR3 spells CASSQGGGPAYNEQFF. CDR3 DNA: TGCGCCAGCAGCCAAGGCGGGGGGCCCGCCTACAATGAGCAGTTCTTC.

This chain uses TRBV6-5 with TRBJ2-7, with TRBD1 identical over 8 bases. The CDR3 consists of 15 residues. V gave up 6 bases and J gave up 0 bases; unmatched junction bases: 7. Germline lookup yields CDR1 MNHEY and CDR2 SVGAGI. CDR3: CASSKGTGLSYEQYF. CDR3 DNA: TGTGCCAGCAGCAAAGGGACAGGACTCTCCTACGAGCAGTACTTC.

V is TRBV5-1 and J is TRBJ2-5, with D tentatively TRBD1 (5 bases). The CDR3 runs 14 residues. The V end was cut by 4 bases, the J end by 3 bases, with 13 bases between. CDR1 and CDR2 (germline): SGHRS, YFSETQ. CDR3 in amino acids: CASSVGRSEETQYF. The DNA for the CDR3 is TGCGCCAGCAGCGTGGGGCGGTCTGAAGAGACCCAGTACTTC.

The sample holds a few counts of this clonotype. The V call is TRBV7-2, the J call TRBJ2-7, with TRBD2 identical over 9 bases. V shed 1 base, J shed 3 bases, and the junction held 7 bases outside the gene matches. This CDR3 is 16 amino acids long. Germline loops: CDR1 SGHTA, CDR2 FQGNSA. The CDR3: CASSLGAGGSIYEQYF. CDR3 DNA: TGTGCCAGCAGCTTAGGGGCGGGAGGGTCTATCTACGAGCAGTACTTC.

With regard to this clonotype: Its ends do not fully match the called genes, so a read error is possible. CDR3 residues: CACSQTGTGPGYTF. The CDR3 DNA sequence: TGTGCCTGCAGCCAGACCGGGACAGGGCCTGGCTACACCTTC. The chain links TRBV3-1 to TRBJ1-2, with 9 positions matching TRBD1. CDR1 and CDR2 (germline): LGHDT, YNNKEL (reference sequence). The CDR3 extends over 14 amino acids.

The J gene is TRBJ2-3, the V gene TRBV20-1; 8 bases agree with TRBD2. V lost 6 bases, J lost 0 bases, and 5 bases stayed unmatched. Germline CDR1 is DFQATT and CDR2 is SNEGSKA (reference sequence). The CDR3 is 14 residues long. Written as DNA, the CDR3 is TGCAGTGCCCGGATAGCGGGGAGCACAGATACGCAGTATTTT. Translated, it gives CSARIAGSTDTQYF.

The V call is TRBV7-2, the J call TRBJ1-6; D gene unclear. Between the trimmed V and J ends, which lost 5 bases and 7 bases, there was a span of 6 bases. From germline, CDR1 is SGHTA and CDR2 FQGNSA. The CDR3 sequence is 12 residues long. The CDR3 DNA follows: TGTGCCAGCAGCCGGTCCAATTCACCCCTCCACTTT. Its protein product is CASSRSNSPLHF.

This chain connects TRBV27 to TRBJ1-5; 8 bases match TRBD1. The CDR3 totals 13 residues. Unmatched junction bases numbered 4, after V lost 6 bases and J lost 6 bases. Germline CDR1 reads MNHEY; CDR2 reads SMNVEV (reference sequence). The DNA for the CDR3 is TGTGCCAGCAGGAGACAGGGGACTCAGCCCCAGCATTTT. As protein: CASRRQGTQPQHF.

The CDR3 DNA follows: TGCAGCGTCCGGTTAGGGGGGAAAGAGACCCAGTACTTC. Amino acid sequence: CSVRLGGKETQYF. The chain carries TRBV29-1 and TRBJ2-5; either TRBD1 or TRBD2 may fit D (6 bases each). CDR1 is SQVTM and CDR2 is ANQGSEA in the germline V gene. This CDR3 comprises 13 residues. V shed 6 bases and J shed 3 bases, with 14 bases lying between them. The whole variable domain, remainder taken from reference TRBV29-1 and TRBJ2-5, is SAVISQKPSRDICQRGTSLTIQCQVDSQVTMMFWYRQQPGQSLTLIATANQGSEATYESGFVIDKFPISRPNLTFSTLTVSNMSPEDSSIYLCSVRLGGKETQYFGPGTRLLVL.

This chain connects TRBV20-1 to TRBJ2-7; D ambiguous. Looked up from germline, CDR1 is DFQATT and CDR2 is SNEGSKA (reference sequence). This CDR3 contains 12 residues. V gave up 2 bases and J gave up 2 bases, with 7 bases separating them. CDR3 in amino acids: CSARKGPYEQYF. As DNA, the CDR3 is TGCAGTGCTAGAAAGGGTCCCTACGAGCAGTACTTC.

The chain uses TRBV29-1 and TRBJ2-1, with 10 bases aligning to TRBD2. The DNA matches TRBJ2-7 better at its end, which makes the J call doubtful. The CDR3 consists of 15 residues. Per germline, CDR1 SQVTM and CDR2 ANQGSEA. CDR3 nucleotides: TGCAGCGTTGATACTAGCGGGAATGAATACAATGAGCAGTACTTC. It specifies CSVDTSGNEYNEQYF.

For this clonotype: Given a much more abundant clone one base away, this may be a read error. The gene calls are TRBV6-5 and TRBJ1-2; the D gene is possibly TRBD1 (5 bases). The CDR3 is made up of 14 amino acids. CDR1 is MNHEY and CDR2 is SVGAGI in the germline V gene. The CDR3 region has the DNA TGTGTCAGCAGTTACGGCAGGGATCTGGATGGCTACACCTTC. It translates to CVSSYGRDLDGYTF.

This chain connects TRBV14 to TRBJ2-7, with TRBD1 identical over 9 bases. CDR3 length equals 15 residues. V was clipped by 2 bases and J by 3 bases; unmatched bases: 5. CDR1 is SGHDN and CDR2 is FVKESK in the germline V gene. This CDR3 is CASSQWTGVGYEQYF. In nucleotides, the CDR3 is TGTGCCAGCAGCCAATGGACAGGGGTGGGCTACGAGCAGTACTTC.

This rearrangement joins TRBV21-1 to TRBJ2-3; the table's D call, TRBD2, has no DNA check behind it. TRBV21-1 is a pseudogene locus. There are 15 residues in the CDR3. As DNA, the CDR3 is TGTGCCAGCAGCAACGGGAGGATTAGCGCAGATACGCAGTATTTT. It is translated as CASSNGRISADTQYF.

The V and J genes are TRBV20-1 and TRBJ2-1; D ambiguous. The CDR3 loop spans 16 amino acids. Trimming left V 0 bases short and J 4 bases short, with 16 bases between. CDR1 DFQATT and CDR2 SNEGSKA come from the germline V gene (reference sequence). The CDR3 spells CSARDRLVVGYNEQFF. Here the CDR3 DNA reads TGCAGTGCTAGAGATCGTCTCGTAGTGGGTTACAATGAGCAGTTCTTC.

This clonotype was seen at least ten times. V and J are TRBV11-2 and TRBJ2-7; TRBD1 matches 7 bases. There are 15 residues in the CDR3. The trim removed 4 bases at V and 1 base at J, leaving 7 bases unmatched. Per the germline V gene, CDR1 is SGHAT and CDR2 is FQNNGV. The CDR3 sequence: CASSSNRDSSYEQYF. The DNA for the CDR3 is TGTGCCAGCAGCTCTAACCGGGACAGTTCCTACGAGCAGTACTTC.